The next 10 T cell receptor beta chains were all read from a single sample in a study of CD8 T cells in ankylosing spondylitis. General study points: Seemingly characteristic of ankylosing spondylitis blood was a TCR beta motif consisting of about 8 highly homologous variants.

TCRdb re-called the 5' RACE reads with MiXCR, one entry per CDR3 protein. This sample carries about 90,000 distinct CDR3 sequences, roughly 9% of them seen once, and the ten largest clones take approximately 30%. Which antigens these TCRs recognize remains unknown. The sequencing input was blood, either unsorted or a sorted T cell fraction (not recorded which). These receptors all come from a male donor with ankylosing spondylitis.

This clonotype occurred many times. V is TRBV10-1 and J is TRBJ2-3; D gene unclear. V was pared by 10 bases and J by 1 base, with 9 bases between. The CDR3 is 12 residues long. The V gene's germline CDR1 is WNHNN and CDR2 SYGVQD (reference sequence). The CDR3 DNA follows: TGCGCCATTCAGCCCCGCACAGATACGCAGTATTTT. Translated: CAIQPRTDTQYF.

J is TRBJ2-7 and V is TRBV27; D is unclear. CDR1 is MNHEY, CDR2 SMNVEV, per germline (reference sequence). The CDR3 runs 14 residues. Trimming cost V 7 bases and J 0 bases, with 13 bases left between them. Here the CDR3 DNA reads TGTGCCAGCAAAAAGGCACTTAGCTCCTACGAGCAGTACTTC. Protein: CASKKALSSYEQYF.

This clonotype was counted a few times. The chain has TRBV12-3 or TRBV12-4 and TRBJ1-2; D is unclear. The CDR3 length is 12 residues. Written as DNA, the CDR3 is TGTGCTCAAGACGGGCTCCTCCATGGCTACACCTTC. Protein product: CAQDGLLHGYTF.

The chain has TRBV2 and TRBJ2-1; D tentatively fits TRBD1 or TRBD2 (6 bases each). V lost 8 bases, J lost 4 bases, and 21 bases lay in between. The CDR3 extends over 16 amino acids. Germline V gene lookup returns CDR1 SNHLY and CDR2 FYNNEI. The CDR3 sequence: CASSGGGWGEYNEQFF. In DNA, the CDR3 is TGTGCCAGCTCTGGGGGCGGCTGGGGGGAATACAATGAGCAGTTCTTC.

With regard to this clonotype: A read error may explain this, as a much larger clone is one base away. Because the CDR3 is missing its conserved closing phenylalanine or tryptophan, this is likely a read error. The V and J genes are TRBV10-3 and TRBJ2-2; D possibly corresponds to TRBD1 (6 bases). The V gene lost 4 bases and the J gene lost 3 bases, with 12 bases spanning the gap. This CDR3 is built from 15 residues. Germline-derived CDR1 and CDR2 are ENHRY and SYGVKD. The DNA of the CDR3 is TGTGCCATCAGTGGATCAGGGGAACACACCGGGGAGCTGTTTTCT. Amino acid sequence: CAISGSGEHTGELFS.

The chain combines TRBV19 with TRBJ1-1, with D unresolved. Looked up from germline, CDR1 is LNHDA and CDR2 is SQIVND (reference sequence). V was cut by 1 base and J by 0 bases, with 9 bases left in between. CDR3 size: 15 residues. The CDR3 loop is CASSIGRTLNTEAFF. CDR3 coding DNA: TGTGCCAGTAGTATAGGTCGAACACTGAACACTGAAGCTTTCTTT.

The chain couples TRBV27 to TRBJ2-5, with D perhaps given as TRBD1 or TRBD2 (5 bases each). CDR1 and CDR2 (germline): MNHEY, SMNVEV (reference sequence). Trimming left V 2 bases short and J 5 bases short, with 12 bases between. The CDR3 runs 14 residues. CDR3 coding DNA: TGTGCCAGCAGTTTAGCAGGGACCCTGGAGACCCAGTACTTC. It codes for CASSLAGTLETQYF.

The table lists this clonotype with many counts. The chain has TRBV5-1 and TRBJ2-3, with 9 positions matching TRBD1. Per the germline V gene, CDR1 is SGHRS and CDR2 is YFSETQ. The V and J ends lost 4 bases and 1 base, in that order; junction bases with no gene match: 4. This CDR3 spans 15 amino acids. Here the CDR3 reads CASSPRQGGTDTQYF. The CDR3 nucleotides read TGCGCCAGCAGCCCGAGACAGGGGGGCACAGATACGCAGTATTTT.

This clonotype showed up many times. The chain is built from TRBV27 and TRBJ1-1, with D perhaps TRBD1 (6 bases). The CDR3 extends over 12 amino acids. V lost 6 bases and J 5 bases, leaving 10 bases between the germline ends. CDR1 is MNHEY, CDR2 SMNVEV, per germline (reference sequence). This chain's CDR3 is CASRTGLTEAFF. The CDR3, as DNA: TGTGCCAGCAGAACAGGGTTGACTGAAGCTTTCTTT.

This chain links TRBV11-2 with TRBJ2-7; 10 bases line up with TRBD2. Germline V CDR1 and CDR2: SGHAT, FQNNGV. This CDR3 spans 15 amino acids. With V trimmed by 1 base and J by 3 bases, 3 bases remained unmatched. The chain's CDR3 is CASSLGSSGSYEQYV. For the CDR3, the DNA is TGTGCCAGCAGCTTAGGGTCTAGCGGGAGCTACGAGCAGTACGTC.